This T cell receptor (beta chain) is drawn from a study of PD-L1 blockade in urothelial cancer. Study-wide background: Earlier, patients had received 0 to 3 chemotherapy regimens. General study points: In blood at 3 weeks, tumor-associated clones expanded more among patients with durable benefit.

Per the germline V gene, CDR1 is LNHDA and CDR2 is SQIVND (reference sequence). V lost 2 bases, J lost 1 base, and 8 bases lay in between. The CDR3 contains 14 residues. Sequencing was performed with immunoSEQ multiplex PCR; in TCRdb, only in-frame clones are kept and a portion is missing. This sample carries approximately 55,000 clones, about 86% of them seen once, and the ten largest clones take approximately 23%. Comment on this clone: What it recognizes is unknown.

Time point here: pretreatment peripheral blood. This sequence joins TRBV19 and TRBJ2-5; D is perhaps TRBD1 (5 bases). The material sequenced was PBMCs, taken around atezolizumab (anti-PD-L1) treatment. The source is a man aged 55 to 70 with urothelial cancer. CDR3 region: CASSIQGSQETQYF. In DNA form, the CDR3 reads TGTGCCAGTAGTATACAGGGTTCCCAAGAGACCCAGTACTTC.